Listed here is a single T cell receptor (beta chain). The CDR3 is 16 amino acids. CDR1 and CDR2 from the germline V gene are MNHEY and SVGAGI. Deletions cut 2 bases from V and 3 bases from J, with 11 bases between. These data originate in a study of blood T cell repertoires in COVID-19. The overall study: Acute and convalescent COVID-19 specimens originated in the United States, Italy and Spain. T cells, B-cell-depleted T cells, or PBMCs provided the cDNA or gDNA that served as material.

Authors' data handling: Amplification of reference gene primers provided the estimated nucleated cell counts. The method was immunoSEQ multiplex PCR; TCRdb's version includes in-frame clones alone and lacks a portion of them. The D gene and trimming were derived from the DNA, and the V and J assignments and clone size from that table. Of just over 95,000 clones detected, around 80% appear once; the ten largest clones hold 18%. The V and J genes are TRBV6-5 and TRBJ1-6; tentatively, D is TRBD1 (5 bases). This receptor was obtained from an elderly man with acute or convalescent COVID-19. The source material was peripheral blood. The CDR3 spells CASSYGGAGYNSPLHF. The CDR3 coding sequence is TGTGCCAGCAGTTACGGAGGGGCTGGCTATAATTCACCCCTCCACTTT.